One sample yielded the 16 T cell receptor beta chains listed below, sequenced in a study of Ad26.COV2.S vaccination and SARS-CoV-2 variants. Only in-frame clones appear in the TCRdb table, and some are missing; sequencing was by immunoSEQ multiplex PCR. Of around 300,000 clones listed, roughly 89% are singletons. Sample treatment: some 19 received Ad26.COV2.S at low or high dose, single or two shots; several received placebo; per-sample allocation not given. Sampling was done on day 63 after the first vaccine or placebo injection. This specimen was peripheral blood, taken in a trial of Ad26.COV2.S vaccine versus placebo. These receptors were collected from a person aged 18 to 59 who received the Ad26.COV2.S COVID-19 vaccine or a placebo.

The chain links TRBV6-5 to TRBJ2-7; D may be TRBD1 (6 bases). The CDR3 has 12 residues. The germline CDR1 and CDR2 sequences are MNHEY and SVGAGI. With 9 bases removed from V and 1 base from J, the gap between germline ends came to 10 bases. The CDR3 loop reads CASRDRSYEQYF. CDR3 nucleotides: TGTGCCAGTCGCGACAGGTCCTACGAGCAGTACTTC.

The V gene is TRBV28, the J gene TRBJ2-3; perhaps TRBD2 as D (5 bases). Looked up from germline, CDR1 is MDHEN and CDR2 is SYDVKM. The germline V and J ends were trimmed by 7 bases and 6 bases, with 20 bases remaining between them. This CDR3 is built from 15 residues. CDR3 sequence: CASTRGKDSIDTQYF. CDR3 nucleotide sequence: TGTGCCAGCACCCGTGGGAAGGACTCAATCGATACGCAGTATTTT.

The J gene is TRBJ2-3, the V gene TRBV6-2 or TRBV6-3; tentative D call: TRBD2 (7 bases). The CDR3 has 15 residues. Trimming pared 3 bases from V and 5 bases from J, leaving 15 bases between. Germline CDR1 is MNHEY and CDR2 is SVGEGT. CDR3 nucleotide sequence: TGTGCCAGCAGTTATTTGGGGGGGCCCCAAGATACGCAGTATTTT. It translates to CASSYLGGPQDTQYF.

As concerns this clone: In the same sample, other DNA sequences code for this CDR3. The chain is built from TRBV27 and TRBJ2-2; D not certain. CDR1 is MNHEY and CDR2 is SMNVEV in the germline V gene (reference sequence). The CDR3 has 14 residues. The V end lost 3 bases, the J end lost 2 bases, and 7 bases lay between the germline ends. The CDR3 region has the DNA TGTGCCAGCAGTTTCGGCAGAAACACCGGGGAGCTGTTTTTT. Encoded protein: CASSFGRNTGELFF.

CDR3 coding DNA: TGTGCCAGCAGCTTAGGGACAGGGCAAGAGACCCAGTACTTC. Translation gives CASSLGTGQETQYF. The chain couples TRBV7-9 to TRBJ2-5; 8 nucleotides line up with TRBD1. The CDR3 covers 14 residues. Trimming took 1 base from V and 2 from J; bases not matched to a gene: 0. The germline CDR1 and CDR2 sequences are SEHNR and FQNEAQ (reference sequence). The variable domain in full, completed from reference TRBV7-9 and TRBJ2-5, reads DTGVSQNPRHKITKRGQNVTFRCDPISEHNRLYWYRQTLGQGPEFLTYFQNEAQLEKSRLLSDRFSAERPKGSFSTLEIQRTEQGDSAMYLCASSLGTGQETQYFGPGTRLLVL.

This chain's CDR3 is CASSLSVGEQYF. For the CDR3, the DNA is TGTGCCAGCAGCTTATCCGTGGGAGAGCAGTACTTC. This chain joins TRBV7-2 and TRBJ2-7; D not certain. This CDR3 comprises 12 residues. Germline V CDR1 and CDR2: SGHTA, FQGNSA. Trimming took off 2 bases at V and 7 bases at J, with 9 bases between the two ends.

The chain employs TRBV30 and TRBJ1-6; no firm D call. The CDR3 length is 15 residues. Trimming took off 0 bases at V and 7 bases at J, with 13 bases between the two ends. Germline CDR1 and CDR2: GTSNPN and SVGIG (reference sequence). The CDR3, as DNA: TGTGCCTGGAGTGTTCTAACCGGCCGGAATTCACCCCTCCACTTT. Translation: CAWSVLTGRNSPLHF.

The rearrangement joins TRBV27 to TRBJ1-1, with TRBD1 matching over 7 bases. The CDR3 extends over 16 amino acids. CDR1 MNHEY and CDR2 SMNVEV come from the germline V gene (reference sequence). Unmatched junction bases numbered 11, after V lost 6 bases and J lost 1 base. Here the CDR3 reads CASRSAQGGSNTEAFF. The CDR3 coding sequence is TGTGCCAGCAGGTCAGCGCAGGGGGGGTCGAACACTGAAGCTTTCTTT.

The rearrangement uses TRBV6-2 or TRBV6-3 and TRBJ1-1; D uncertain. This CDR3 is 14 amino acids long. V lost 2 bases, J lost 1 base, and 8 bases lay in between. Germline CDR1 and CDR2: MNHEY and SVGEGT. The CDR3 nucleotides are TGTGCCAGCAGTTACAACTCCCCGAACACTGAAGCTTTCTTT. Its translation is CASSYNSPNTEAFF.

The CDR3 sequence: CATSDTRRGTGELFF. DNA of the CDR3: TGTGCCACCAGTGATACCCGACGGGGGACCGGGGAGCTGTTTTTT. V gene TRBV24-1 combines with J gene TRBJ2-2; a weak D match, TRBD2 (6 bases). Germline loops: CDR1 KGHDR, CDR2 SFDVKD. This CDR3 spans 15 amino acids. Trimming left V 3 bases short and J 5 bases short, with 12 bases between.

This chain links TRBV6-2 or TRBV6-3 with TRBJ1-4, with 7 positions matching TRBD1. Germline assignment: CDR1 MNHEY and CDR2 SVGEGT. Trimming cost V 2 bases and J 8 bases; bases outside gene matches: 5. The CDR3 consists of 14 residues. CDR3 residues: CASSYARTGEKLFF. CDR3 sequence (DNA): TGTGCCAGCAGTTACGCCAGGACAGGCGAAAAACTGTTTTTT.

The chain has TRBV27 and TRBJ1-3, with unresolved D. V dropped 6 bases and J dropped 2 bases, with 8 bases sitting between them. Germline lookup yields CDR1 MNHEY and CDR2 SMNVEV (reference sequence). This CDR3 comprises 13 residues. The CDR3 DNA follows: TGTGCCAGCAGACGGGTTGCTGGAAACACCATATATTTT. As protein: CASRRVAGNTIYF.

V gene TRBV3-1 (or the pseudogene TRBV3-2) combines with J gene TRBJ1-1; D not certain. The CDR3 contains 13 residues. The germline CDR1 and CDR2 sequences are LGHDT and YNNKEL (reference sequence). Trimming removed 4 bases at V and 6 bases at J, with 12 bases between. The CDR3 DNA sequence: TGTGCCAGCAGCCCCCTAAGGTCGTCTGAAGCTTTCTTT. Amino acid sequence: CASSPLRSSEAFF.

The chain uses TRBV10-2 and TRBJ1-5; D not resolved. This CDR3 is built from 14 residues. Germline CDR1 WSHSY, CDR2 SAAADI. Trimming shortened V by 3 bases and J by 3 bases, and 9 bases separated the two germline ends. CDR3 region: CASSEDGPNQPQHF. CDR3 coding DNA: TGCGCCAGCAGTGAAGACGGACCCAATCAGCCCCAGCATTTT.

In its sample, this clone was seen a few times. V and J are TRBV6-5 and TRBJ1-2; D uncertain. There are 13 residues in the CDR3. Between the trimmed V and J ends, which lost 4 bases and 8 bases, there was a span of 14 bases. Germline V gene sequence: CDR1 MNHEY, CDR2 SVGAGI. The CDR3 DNA reads as TGTGCCAGCAGTTCCTCCGCCATTGGGGGCTACACCTTC. Protein: CASSSSAIGGYTF.

The gene calls are TRBV2 and TRBJ2-7; D is undetermined. Germline V lookup: CDR1 SNHLY, CDR2 FYNNEI. Trimming stripped 5 bases from V and 3 bases from J, with 8 bases between. The CDR3 has 12 residues. The CDR3 is CASSTLFYEQYF. The CDR3 DNA follows: TGTGCCAGCAGTACACTATTCTACGAGCAGTACTTC.